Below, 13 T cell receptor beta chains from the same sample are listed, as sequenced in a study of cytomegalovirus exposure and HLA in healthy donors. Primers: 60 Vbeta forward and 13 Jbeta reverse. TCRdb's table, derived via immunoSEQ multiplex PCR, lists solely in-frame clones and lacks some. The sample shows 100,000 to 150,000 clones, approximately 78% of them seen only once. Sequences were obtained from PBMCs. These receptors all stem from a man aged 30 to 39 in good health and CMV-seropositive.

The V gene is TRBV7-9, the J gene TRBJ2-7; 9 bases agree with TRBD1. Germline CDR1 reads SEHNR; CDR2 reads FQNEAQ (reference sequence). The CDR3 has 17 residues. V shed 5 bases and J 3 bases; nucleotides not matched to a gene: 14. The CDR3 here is CASSGQGSKGGSYEQYF. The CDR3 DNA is TGTGCCAGCAGCGGACAGGGGTCCAAAGGAGGTAGCTACGAGCAGTACTTC.

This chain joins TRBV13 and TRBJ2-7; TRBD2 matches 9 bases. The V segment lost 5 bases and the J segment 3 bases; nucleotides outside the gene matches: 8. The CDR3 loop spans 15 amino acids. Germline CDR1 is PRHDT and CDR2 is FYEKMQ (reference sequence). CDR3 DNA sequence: TGTGCCAGCAGCCCTTTAGCGGGAGTTGGCTACGAGCAGTACTTC. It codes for CASSPLAGVGYEQYF. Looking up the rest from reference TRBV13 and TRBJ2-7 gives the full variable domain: AAGVIQSPRHLIKEKRETATLKCYPIPRHDTVYWYQQGPGQDPQFLISFYEKMQSDKGSIPDRFSAQQFSDYHSELNMSSLELGDSALYFCASSPLAGVGYEQYFGPGTRLTVT.

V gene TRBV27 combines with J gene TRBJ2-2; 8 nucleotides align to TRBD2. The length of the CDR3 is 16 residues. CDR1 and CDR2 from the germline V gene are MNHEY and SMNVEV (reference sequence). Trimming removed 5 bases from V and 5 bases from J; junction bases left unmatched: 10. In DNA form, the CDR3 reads TGTGCCAGCAGTAGTGTAAGGCCTAGCGGGACCGGGGAGCTGTTTTTT. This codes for CASSSVRPSGTGELFF.

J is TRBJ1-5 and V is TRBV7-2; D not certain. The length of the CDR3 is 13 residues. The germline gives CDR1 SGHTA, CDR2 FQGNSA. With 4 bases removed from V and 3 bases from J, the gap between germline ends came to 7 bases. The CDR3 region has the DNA TGTGCCAGCAGCTCAACTTACAATCAGCCCCAGCATTTT. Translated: CASSSTYNQPQHF.

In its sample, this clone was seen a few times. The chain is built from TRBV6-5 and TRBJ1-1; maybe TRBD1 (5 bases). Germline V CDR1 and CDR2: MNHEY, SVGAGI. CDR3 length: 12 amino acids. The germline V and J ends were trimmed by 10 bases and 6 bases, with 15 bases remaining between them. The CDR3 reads CATGQGLAEAFF. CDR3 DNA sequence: TGTGCCACCGGGCAGGGTCTCGCTGAAGCTTTCTTT.

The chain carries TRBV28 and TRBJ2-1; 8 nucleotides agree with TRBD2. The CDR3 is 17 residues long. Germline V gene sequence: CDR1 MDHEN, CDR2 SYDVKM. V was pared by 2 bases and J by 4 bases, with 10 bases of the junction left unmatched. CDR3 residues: CASSLGATSVYYNEQFF. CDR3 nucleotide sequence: TGTGCCAGCAGTTTAGGTGCGACTAGCGTGTATTACAATGAGCAGTTCTTC.

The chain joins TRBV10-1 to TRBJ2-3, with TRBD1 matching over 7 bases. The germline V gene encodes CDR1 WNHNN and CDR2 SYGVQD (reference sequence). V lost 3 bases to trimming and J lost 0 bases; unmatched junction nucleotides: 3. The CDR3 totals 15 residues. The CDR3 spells CASSEGQASTDTQYF. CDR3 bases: TGCGCCAGCAGTGAAGGACAGGCCAGCACAGATACGCAGTATTTT.

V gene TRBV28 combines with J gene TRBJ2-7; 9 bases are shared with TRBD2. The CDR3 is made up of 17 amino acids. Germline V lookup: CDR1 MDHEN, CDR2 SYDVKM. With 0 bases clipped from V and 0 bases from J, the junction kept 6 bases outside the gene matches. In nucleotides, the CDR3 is TGTGCCAGCAGTTTATGGCCTAGCGGGAAGAGCTCCTACGAGCAGTACTTC. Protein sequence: CASSLWPSGKSSYEQYF.

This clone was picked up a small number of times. CDR3 loop: CASSLGGLDYNEQFF. In nucleotides, the CDR3 is TGTGCCAGCAGCTTAGGAGGGTTGGATTACAATGAGCAGTTCTTC. The chain couples TRBV11-3 to TRBJ2-1, with a tentative D call TRBD2 (5 bases). Germline lookup yields CDR1 SGHNT and CDR2 YENEEA. Between the trimmed V and J ends, which lost 1 base and 4 bases, there was a span of 11 bases. This CDR3 is 15 amino acids long.

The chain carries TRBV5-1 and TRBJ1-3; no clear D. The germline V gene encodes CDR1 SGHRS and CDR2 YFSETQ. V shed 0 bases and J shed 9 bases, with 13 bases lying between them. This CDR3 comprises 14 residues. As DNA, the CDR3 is TGCGCCAGCAGCTTGGCCGGGGAAACCGGCACCATATATTTT. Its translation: CASSLAGETGTIYF.

For the CDR3, the DNA is TGTGCCAGCATGGGGAGTAATCAGCCCCAGCATTTT. Its translation is CASMGSNQPQHF. The V gene is TRBV25-1, the J gene TRBJ1-5; D gene unclear. There are 12 residues in the CDR3. In germline, CDR1 is MGHDK, CDR2 SYGVNS. The V end was cut by 7 bases, the J end by 4 bases, with 8 bases between.

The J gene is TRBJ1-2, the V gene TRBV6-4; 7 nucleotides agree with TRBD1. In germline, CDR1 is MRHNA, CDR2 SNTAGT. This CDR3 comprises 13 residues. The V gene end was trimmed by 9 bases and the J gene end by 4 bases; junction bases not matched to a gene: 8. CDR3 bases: TGTGCCAGGTTGGGACAGAACATCTATGGCTACACCTTC. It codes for CARLGQNIYGYTF.

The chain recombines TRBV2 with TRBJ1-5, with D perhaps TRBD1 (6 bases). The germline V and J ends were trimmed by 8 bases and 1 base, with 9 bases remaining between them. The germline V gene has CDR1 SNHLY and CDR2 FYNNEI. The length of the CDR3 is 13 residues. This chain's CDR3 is CASGGRSNQPQHF. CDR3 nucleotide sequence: TGTGCCAGCGGGGGCAGGAGCAATCAGCCCCAGCATTTT.